Listed below are T cell receptor beta chains from one sample, sequenced in a study of T cell repertoires in cytomegalovirus infection. The antigens these receptors bind are not known. TCRdb re-called the reads through MiXCR, storing one row per CDR3 protein. The repertoire includes around 310,000 distinct CDR3 sequences, about 28% of them detected once, and 15% to 20% sits in the top ten. Here the sequenced sample was cultured PBMCs, taken from culture after CMV antigen stimulation. All receptors derive from a human donor in good health (CMV status not recorded). Some clones in this sample may be carry-over from other donors' samples. CDR3s include the opening cysteine and the closing phenylalanine or tryptophan. Fields, in order: V gene, J gene, clone size, D gene, CDR3 protein. The D gene is left open where the match is weak. The size of a clone is reported for some rows only, either as once, few or many, or as a class for expanded clones.

TRBV5-4	TRBJ1-1	many	-	CASSPPGQMNTEAFF
TRBV9	TRBJ2-1	few	-	CASSVAPGDEQFF
TRBV11-2	TRBJ2-7	-	-	CASSSGQTYEQYF
TRBV5-6	TRBJ2-3	-	TRBD2	CASRRGGTDTQYF
TRBV6-6	TRBJ1-1	-	-	CASSAGLQSAEAFF
TRBV2	TRBJ2-5	many	-	CASRGSLNPNQETQYF
TRBV12-3/TRBV12-4	TRBJ1-1	many	-	CASSLDSLEAFF
TRBV7-9	TRBJ1-6	-	TRBD1	CASSPFRVDRGSPLHF
TRBV10-3	TRBJ2-1	many	TRBD2	CAMSNVAGGDEQFF
TRBV25-1	TRBJ2-7	many	-	CASSESYGIYEQYF
TRBV2	TRBJ1-2	-	-	CASSGRPNYGYTF
TRBV20-1	TRBJ2-1	few	TRBD2	CSARVSGSFSYNEQFF
TRBV12-3/TRBV12-4	TRBJ2-3	few	-	CASSRDGTPQDTQYF
TRBV5-6	TRBJ2-1	few	TRBD1	CASSNRDRGYLNEQFF
TRBV28	TRBJ2-7	-	TRBD2	CASSALEGLVNYEQYF
TRBV9	TRBJ1-1	-	-	CASSVVDTEAFF
TRBV20-1	TRBJ2-7	-	-	CSAPWRGSSYEQYF
TRBV11-1	TRBJ2-3	-	TRBD1	CASTGQAARTDTQYF
TRBV30	TRBJ2-7	few	TRBD2	CAWRERAGAYEQYF
TRBV9	TRBJ2-5	-	TRBD1	CASSVGQGIQETQYF
TRBV12-3/TRBV12-4	TRBJ2-5	few	TRBD1	CASSIQTGGLETQYF
TRBV6-6	TRBJ2-4	few	-	CASSYRGIQYF
TRBV7-2	TRBJ2-1	-	-	CASSLSSLEVGEQFF
TRBV6-1	TRBJ2-7	-	TRBD1	CASRRDRGPYEQYF
TRBV6-2/TRBV6-3	TRBJ2-6	-	-	CASFLGGANVLTF
TRBV7-3	TRBJ2-7	few	TRBD2	CASSNSGTDEQYF
TRBV20-1	TRBJ1-1	few	-	CSAPPGGTEAFF
TRBV6-5	TRBJ2-1	-	TRBD1	CASSYSGTGSYNEQFF
TRBV15	TRBJ2-6	-	-	CATSREDALIAGANVLTF
TRBV2	TRBJ2-6	few	-	CASSEQGTSGANVLTF
TRBV6-6	TRBJ1-1	-	TRBD1	CASDWTGVNTEAFF
TRBV7-2	TRBJ2-2	few	-	CASSSSQQNTGELFF
TRBV7-2	TRBJ2-1	few	-	CASSLRSEQFF
TRBV15	TRBJ2-7	-	TRBD1	CATSRDEAGRQGGEQYF
TRBV28	TRBJ1-5	many	TRBD1	CASFDRALNQPQHF
TRBV4-1	TRBJ2-1	-	-	CASSQDKGGYEQFF
TRBV9	TRBJ2-3	-	-	CASSSYRVNTDTQYF
TRBV18	TRBJ2-4	-	-	CASSPPIVAKNIQYF
TRBV7-2	TRBJ1-1	many	-	CASSPRVGRLIEAFF
TRBV20-1	TRBJ1-2	-	-	CSARDRSYGYTF
TRBV28	TRBJ1-3	-	-	CASSTPPSSGNTIYF
TRBV11-2	TRBJ1-1	-	-	CASSFTRDTEAFF
TRBV29-1	TRBJ1-1	-	-	CSVVFTSNTEAFF
TRBV7-3	TRBJ1-1	-	-	CASSLDPGNTEAFF
TRBV6-1	TRBJ2-1	few	TRBD2	CASSEAGLAGYEQFF
TRBV11-2	TRBJ1-4	-	-	CASSLKGRGEKLFF
TRBV10-3	TRBJ1-5	many	-	CAISESSWYNYSNQPQHF
TRBV7-3	TRBJ2-1	-	TRBD2	CASSSETSGGDPNEQFF
TRBV11-2	TRBJ1-1	-	-	CASSLAGIGNTEAFF
TRBV19	TRBJ1-1	many	-	CASQKDGRWTEAFF
TRBV4-1	TRBJ2-1	-	TRBD1	CASTPGTDLYGEQFF
TRBV12-3/TRBV12-4	TRBJ1-2	-	-	CASSLGLGSNYGYTF
TRBV3-1	TRBJ1-1	-	TRBD1	CASSPGTGEITEAFF
TRBV27	TRBJ1-1	-	-	CASSLNPWIGEAEAFF
TRBV24-1	TRBJ2-3	-	-	CATSDQDETQYF
TRBV6-6	TRBJ2-7	few	TRBD2	CASSTTKAGGSHEQYF
TRBV5-6	TRBJ2-2	few	-	CASSLVIETGELFF
TRBV10-3	TRBJ2-5	-	-	CAISESPETQYF
TRBV6-1	TRBJ2-1	-	TRBD2	CATRQARLAGNEQFF